The 32 T cell receptor beta chains presented below share a single source sample, sequenced in a study of T cells after yellow fever vaccination. A single record per CDR3 protein comes from TCRdb applying MiXCR to the 5' RACE reads. The repertoire consists of around 550,000 distinct CDR3 sequences, with less than 20% occurring once and the leading ten covering more than 13%. The sequencing here drew on PBMCs, taken 15 days after the yellow fever booster vaccination. Receptor source: a man between 25 and 39 years old who received the YFV17D yellow fever vaccine.

V and J are TRBV29-1 and TRBJ2-7, with D perhaps TRBD2 (6 bases). The CDR3 has 12 residues. CDR1 SQVTM and CDR2 ANQGSEA come from the germline V gene. V lost 6 bases to trimming and J lost 3 bases, with 12 bases between them. For the CDR3, the DNA is TGCAGCGTACGGGACGGGGGCTACGAGCAGTACTTC. This gives the protein CSVRDGGYEQYF.

The chain couples TRBV7-8 to TRBJ2-1, with 9 positions matching TRBD2. V lost 2 bases to trimming and J lost 8 bases; unmatched junction nucleotides: 7. Looked up from germline, CDR1 is SGHVS and CDR2 is FQNEAQ. The CDR3 runs 15 residues. This CDR3 is CASSLRVQREDEQFF. CDR3 nucleotides: TGTGCCAGCAGCTTACGGGTTCAGCGGGAGGATGAGCAGTTCTTC.

The chain links TRBV5-1 to TRBJ2-3, with D perhaps matching TRBD1 or TRBD2 (5 bases each). V gave up 4 bases and J gave up 6 bases, with 12 bases separating them. This CDR3 spans 13 amino acids. The germline V gene has CDR1 SGHRS and CDR2 YFSETQ. The CDR3: CASSAGTADTQYF. In DNA, the CDR3 is TGCGCCAGCAGCGCCGGGACGGCGGATACGCAGTATTTT.

The chain links TRBV20-1 to TRBJ2-3; D might be TRBD2 (6 bases). CDR1 is DFQATT, CDR2 SNEGSKA, per germline (reference sequence). CDR3 length: 14 amino acids. The V end lost 3 bases, the J end lost 6 bases, and 16 bases lay between the germline ends. The chain's CDR3 is CSASRSGVGDTQYF. The CDR3 DNA reads as TGCAGTGCTAGTCGGTCGGGAGTTGGGGATACGCAGTATTTT.

This rearrangement joins TRBV11-2 to TRBJ2-7; D remains ambiguous. Germline-derived CDR1 and CDR2 are SGHAT and FQNNGV. V lost 4 bases and J 5 bases, leaving 9 bases between the germline ends. The CDR3 has 12 residues. The CDR3 protein is CASSSFSNEQYF. The DNA for the CDR3 is TGTGCCAGCAGCTCATTTTCAAACGAGCAGTACTTC.

This clonotype was detected only a few times. The chain links TRBV4-2 to TRBJ1-1; D perhaps matches TRBD1 (5 bases). This CDR3 spans 13 amino acids. Germline lookup yields CDR1 LGHNA and CDR2 YNFKEQ. The V gene lost 0 bases and the J gene lost 4 bases, with 6 bases spanning the gap. Written as DNA, the CDR3 is TGTGCCAGCAGCCAAGAGGGGGTCACTGAAGCTTTCTTT. As protein: CASSQEGVTEAFF.

This clonotype was seen a handful of times. V gene TRBV6-2 or TRBV6-3 combines with J gene TRBJ2-2; 10 nucleotides align to TRBD2. Germline values: CDR1 MNHEY, CDR2 SVGEGT. Trimming at V came to 2 bases and at J to 2 bases, leaving 2 bases not matched to a gene. This CDR3 contains 16 residues. As DNA, the CDR3 is TGTGCCAGCAGTTACGGACTAGCGGACAACACCGGGGAGCTGTTTTTT. Its translation: CASSYGLADNTGELFF.

The chain has TRBV7-2 and TRBJ2-3; 8 bases are a match to TRBD1. Looked up from germline, CDR1 is SGHTA and CDR2 is FQGNSA. The CDR3 totals 15 residues. J gave up 4 bases and V 5 bases, and 8 bases lay outside the gene matches. CDR3 amino acids: CASSPGQGGSDTQYF. The CDR3 DNA follows: TGTGCCAGCAGCCCCGGACAGGGTGGGTCAGATACGCAGTATTTT.

With regard to this clonotype: The germline gene is not matched at one end of the junction; a read error may be the cause. The V and J genes are TRBV5-1 and TRBJ1-2; 9 bases are shared with TRBD1. This CDR3 contains 16 residues. The V gene's germline CDR1 is SGHRS and CDR2 YFSETQ. CDR3 DNA: TGCGCCAGCAGCGGAGGGACAGGGAGCTTAGTCTATGGCTTCACCTTC. It translates to CASSGGTGSLVYGFTF.

The CDR3 loop is CAISDLTSGSFDEQFF. As DNA, the CDR3 is TGTGCCATCAGTGATTTGACTAGCGGGAGTTTTGATGAGCAGTTCTTC. This chain links TRBV10-3 with TRBJ2-1; 12 positions match TRBD2. The V segment lost 3 bases and the J segment 8 bases; nucleotides outside the gene matches: 8. Germline V CDR1 and CDR2: ENHRY, SYGVKD. This CDR3 has 16 residues.

The chain has TRBV20-1 and TRBJ2-7; D gene ambiguous. V was trimmed by 0 bases and J by 3 bases, leaving 12 bases between them. CDR1 is DFQATT, CDR2 SNEGSKA, per germline (reference sequence). The CDR3 is made up of 14 amino acids. CDR3 loop: CSAREFRRGYEQYF. CDR3 nucleotide sequence: TGCAGTGCTAGAGAATTTCGTAGAGGCTACGAGCAGTACTTC.

The chain employs TRBV12-3 or TRBV12-4 and TRBJ1-2; no clear D. There are 11 residues in the CDR3. Between the trimmed V and J ends, which lost 5 bases and 10 bases, there was a span of 11 bases. This chain's CDR3 is CASSTRLAYTF. CDR3 DNA sequence: TGTGCCAGCAGTACCAGACTTGCCTACACCTTC.

This chain links TRBV7-9 with TRBJ2-5, with D perhaps matching TRBD1 or TRBD2 (5 bases each). The germline V gene has CDR1 SEHNR and CDR2 FQNEAQ (reference sequence). This CDR3 region has 15 residues. Trimming stripped 3 bases from V and 2 bases from J, with 13 bases between. The CDR3 spells CASSLNEGWQETQYF. The CDR3 DNA is TGTGCCAGCAGCTTGAATGAGGGGTGGCAAGAGACCCAGTACTTC.

At least ten counts were recorded for this clonotype. The rearrangement joins TRBV12-3 or TRBV12-4 to TRBJ2-5, with D uncertain. Trimming took off 3 bases at V and 1 base at J, with 6 bases between the two ends. There are 13 residues in the CDR3. The CDR3 loop reads CASSLYSQETQYF. The CDR3 DNA reads as TGTGCCAGCAGTTTGTATAGCCAAGAGACCCAGTACTTC.

The sample holds one count of this clonotype. The gene calls are TRBV5-4 and TRBJ2-1, with 8 bases that match TRBD2. V lost 4 bases, J lost 6 bases, and 9 bases stayed unmatched. Per germline, CDR1 SGHNT and CDR2 YYREEE (reference sequence). This CDR3 contains 15 residues. The CDR3 DNA sequence: TGTGCCAGCAGCCCCCCCAGCGGGAGTGCCAATGAGCAGTTCTTC. Its protein product is CASSPPSGSANEQFF.

Here the CDR3 DNA reads TGTGCCAGCAGCCCGCGAAACCTTTTCAATGAGCAGTTCTTC. Its protein product is CASSPRNLFNEQFF. This chain links TRBV7-8 with TRBJ2-1; no clear D. The V gene lost 5 bases and the J gene lost 6 bases, with 14 bases spanning the gap. CDR1 and CDR2 from the germline V gene are SGHVS and FQNEAQ. This CDR3 region has 14 residues.

This clonotype was seen ten or more times. The chain has TRBV10-3 and TRBJ2-3; 15 bases agree with TRBD2. From germline, CDR1 is ENHRY and CDR2 SYGVKD. The CDR3 is 17 amino acids. With 8 bases clipped from V and 1 base from J, the junction kept 7 bases outside the gene matches. This CDR3 reads CAIVAGTSGRRTDTQYF. The CDR3 nucleotides are TGTGCCATCGTCGCCGGGACTAGCGGGAGGCGCACAGATACGCAGTATTTT.

The chain uses TRBV20-1 and TRBJ2-7, with D possibly matching TRBD2 (6 bases). The CDR3 has 14 residues. V lost 0 bases and J lost 9, with 18 bases in between. Germline V gives CDR1 DFQATT, CDR2 SNEGSKA (reference sequence). The CDR3 loop is CSARDRSGRPGQYF. Here the CDR3 DNA reads TGCAGTGCTAGAGATAGGAGCGGGCGCCCGGGGCAGTACTTC.

This clonotype was observed a handful of times. The chain is built from TRBV7-7 and TRBJ2-5; 12 bases are shared with TRBD2. The trim removed 5 bases at V and 1 base at J, leaving 5 bases unmatched. Germline CDR1 SSHAT, CDR2 FNYEAQ (reference sequence). The CDR3 covers 16 residues. The CDR3 region has the DNA TGTGCCAGCAGCGCGACTAGCGGGAGCTCCCAAGAGACCCAGTACTTC. Protein product: CASSATSGSSQETQYF.

V and J are TRBV18 and TRBJ2-1; TRBD1 matches 10 bases. The V and J ends lost 6 bases and 5 bases, in that order; junction bases with no gene match: 7. Germline CDR1 and CDR2: KGHSH and LQKENI. The CDR3 runs to 15 residues. CDR3 DNA sequence: TGTGCCAGCTCCCCTGACAGGGGGCGAAACAATGAGCAGTTCTTC. This sequence encodes CASSPDRGRNNEQFF.

Only a few counts were recorded for this clonotype. The chain combines TRBV28 with TRBJ2-7; 7 nucleotides agree with TRBD2. CDR1 MDHEN and CDR2 SYDVKM come from the germline V gene. The CDR3 consists of 14 residues. The trim removed 6 bases at V and 7 bases at J, leaving 12 bases unmatched. The CDR3 DNA is TGTGCCAGCAGAAGTTTGGGAGGGGCTACAGAGCAGTACTTC. This translates into CASRSLGGATEQYF. Combining the CDR3 with reference TRBV28 and TRBJ2-7 gives the whole variable domain DVKVTQSSRYLVKRTGEKVFLECVQDMDHENMFWYRQDPGLGLRLIYFSYDVKMKEKGDIPEGYSVSREKKERFSLILESASTNQTSMYLCASRSLGGATEQYFGPGTRLTVT.

The rearrangement uses TRBV29-1 and TRBJ1-5, with 8 bases lining up with TRBD1. The CDR3 is 13 residues long. V trimming: 3 bases; J trimming: 6 bases; junction bases outside the gene matches: 4. CDR1 is SQVTM, CDR2 ANQGSEA, per germline. The CDR3 DNA sequence: TGCAGCGTTGATCCAGGGGGCGGTCAGCCCCAGCATTTT. It is translated as CSVDPGGGQPQHF. Full variable domain (missing parts from reference TRBV29-1 and TRBJ1-5): SAVISQKPSRDICQRGTSLTIQCQVDSQVTMMFWYRQQPGQSLTLIATANQGSEATYESGFVIDKFPISRPNLTFSTLTVSNMSPEDSSIYLCSVDPGGGQPQHFGDGTRLSIL.

The chain is built from TRBV3-1 and TRBJ2-7; D is undetermined. The CDR3 extends over 11 amino acids. Germline values: CDR1 LGHDT, CDR2 YNNKEL (reference sequence). Trimming shortened V by 1 base and J by 5 bases, and 3 bases separated the two germline ends. The CDR3 loop is CASSQGHEQYF. The CDR3 nucleotides are TGTGCCAGCAGCCAAGGTCACGAGCAGTACTTC.

The J gene is TRBJ2-1, the V gene TRBV24-1; D tentatively fits TRBD1 or TRBD2 (5 bases each). V was trimmed by 3 bases and J by 6 bases, leaving 17 bases between them. Germline-derived CDR1 and CDR2 are KGHDR and SFDVKD. The CDR3 totals 16 residues. This CDR3 reads CATSDRGPRNLNEQFF. The CDR3 DNA follows: TGTGCCACCAGTGATCGGGGACCTCGAAATCTCAATGAGCAGTTCTTC.

DNA for the CDR3: TGTGCCAGCAGCCAAGTTCAAGCTAATGAGCAGTTCTTC. This codes for CASSQVQANEQFF. V usage is TRBV4-2 and J usage is TRBJ2-1, with unresolved D. Germline V CDR1 and CDR2: LGHNA, YNFKEQ. Trimming cost V 1 base and J 7 bases, with 8 bases left between them. The CDR3 is 13 amino acids.

This clonotype was found a few times. The chain carries TRBV10-3 and TRBJ1-1; D uncertain. The CDR3 runs to 14 residues. Trimming removed 2 bases from V and 1 base from J, with 8 bases in between. CDR1 and CDR2 from the germline V gene are ENHRY and SYGVKD. CDR3 bases: TGTGCCATCAGTGAGGGCCGGAGGAACACTGAAGCTTTCTTT. Translation: CAISEGRRNTEAFF.

The chain couples TRBV7-6 to TRBJ2-5, with 8 bases that match TRBD2. Germline CDR1 SGHVS, CDR2 FNYEAQ. The trim removed 2 bases at V and 6 bases at J, leaving 8 bases unmatched. The CDR3 loop spans 15 amino acids. The CDR3 loop is CASSLIESGRQTQYF. CDR3 nucleotides: TGTGCCAGCAGCTTAATTGAGAGCGGGAGACAGACCCAGTACTTC. Full variable domain (missing parts from reference TRBV7-6 and TRBJ2-5): GAGVSQSPRYKVTKRGQDVALRCDPISGHVSLYWYRQALGQGPEFLTYFNYEAQQDKSGLPNDRFSAERPEGSISTLTIQRTEQRDSAMYRCASSLIESGRQTQYFGPGTRLLVL.

There are a few counts of this clonotype. The chain couples TRBV10-3 to TRBJ2-3; D tentatively reads TRBD1 or TRBD2 (5 bases each). This CDR3 is 14 amino acids long. Per germline, CDR1 ENHRY and CDR2 SYGVKD. Trimming shortened V by 5 bases and J by 2 bases, and 11 bases separated the two germline ends. The CDR3 here is CAISRGGSTDTQYF. In DNA form, the CDR3 reads TGTGCCATCAGTCGGGGCGGGTCCACAGATACGCAGTATTTT.

Only a few counts were recorded for this clonotype. The chain is built from TRBV20-1 and TRBJ2-7; D remains ambiguous. V lost 7 bases, J lost 6 bases, and 16 bases lay in between. The CDR3 is 12 amino acids. Germline CDR1 and CDR2: DFQATT and SNEGSKA (reference sequence). The CDR3 DNA sequence: TGCAGTGGAGAGGTGACTCTACGCGAGCAGTACTTC. Its translation is CSGEVTLREQYF.

V gene TRBV29-1 combines with J gene TRBJ2-4; 8 positions agree with TRBD1. The CDR3 spans 16 residues. After removal of 5 bases from V and 3 bases from J, the junction contained 12 bases not matched to a gene. Germline V gene lookup returns CDR1 SQVTM and CDR2 ANQGSEA. DNA for the CDR3: TGCAGCGTTAGTGGGGCCACAGGGGGACTCAAAAACATTCAGTACTTC. Encoded protein: CSVSGATGGLKNIQYF.

In this sample, this clonotype turned up a few times. The chain recombines TRBV20-1 with TRBJ2-5; the match to TRBD2 covers 9 bases. CDR3 length: 14 amino acids. V lost 6 bases to trimming and J lost 7 bases; unmatched junction nucleotides: 12. Germline CDR1 and CDR2: DFQATT and SNEGSKA (reference sequence). The chain's CDR3 is CSAAGRGLAPTQYF. The CDR3 nucleotides are TGCAGTGCGGCCGGTCGGGGACTAGCCCCGACCCAGTACTTC.

The V gene is TRBV7-3, the J gene TRBJ2-1, with 11 bases matching TRBD2. This CDR3 has 16 amino acids. Unmatched junction bases numbered 5, after V lost 4 bases and J lost 3 bases. Looked up from germline, CDR1 is SGHTA and CDR2 is FQGTGA. The CDR3 coding sequence is TGTGCCAGCAGCTCGACTAGCGGGAAATTCTACAATGAGCAGTTCTTC. Protein sequence: CASSSTSGKFYNEQFF. Looking up the rest from reference TRBV7-3 and TRBJ2-1 gives the full variable domain: GAGVSQTPSNKVTEKGKYVELRCDPISGHTALYWYRQSLGQGPEFLIYFQGTGAADDSGLPNDRFFAVRPEGSVSTLKIQRTERGDSAVYLCASSSTSGKFYNEQFFGPGTRLTVL.